These 20 T cell receptor beta chains originate from one sample sequenced in a study of cytomegalovirus exposure and HLA in healthy donors. Primers: 60 Vbeta forward and 13 Jbeta reverse. The assay was immunoSEQ multiplex PCR, and TCRdb's table has in-frame clones only and misses some. Altogether 180,000 or so clones are present, 80% to 90% being singletons, with the ten largest covering 0.25% to 0.4%. What was sequenced was PBMCs. The origin of the receptors is a woman aged 25 to 45 in good health and CMV-seronegative.

This clone was detected a few times. The V call is TRBV7-2, the J call TRBJ2-7; TRBD2 agrees at 10 bases. The CDR3 length is 14 residues. J lost 2 bases, V lost 3 bases, and 1 base had no gene match. Germline CDR1 SGHTA, CDR2 FQGNSA. CDR3 in DNA: TGTGCCAGCAGCTTTCTAGCGGGGGCCTACGAGCAGTACTTC. Translating gives CASSFLAGAYEQYF. Full variable domain (rest looked up from reference TRBV7-2 and TRBJ2-7): GAGVSQSPSNKVTEKGKDVELRCDPISGHTALYWYRQSLGQGLEFLIYFQGNSAPDKSGLPSDRFSAERTGGSVSTLTIQRTQQEDSAVYLCASSFLAGAYEQYFGPGTRLTVT.

This chain uses TRBV7-9 with TRBJ2-1; D perhaps matches TRBD2 (6 bases). CDR1 is SEHNR and CDR2 is FQNEAQ in the germline V gene (reference sequence). The ends were cut back, 3 bases at V and 8 bases at J, with 8 bases in the middle. The CDR3 has 12 residues. CDR3 sequence (DNA): TGTGCCAGCAGCTTTGGGAGGTATGAGCAGTTCTTC. Translation: CASSFGRYEQFF.

The table lists this clone with a count of one. The J gene is TRBJ2-3, the V gene TRBV27; D is undetermined. Germline V gene sequence: CDR1 MNHEY, CDR2 SMNVEV (reference sequence). Deletions cut 3 bases from V and 0 bases from J, with 7 bases between. CDR3 length: 14 residues. DNA for the CDR3: TGTGCCAGCAGTTTTTTAATTAGCACAGATACGCAGTATTTT. Protein product: CASSFLISTDTQYF.

The chain carries TRBV11-3 and TRBJ2-7; D gene ambiguous. The V end lost 2 bases, the J end lost 8 bases, and 7 bases lay between the germline ends. Germline assignment: CDR1 SGHNT and CDR2 YENEEA. The CDR3 consists of 11 residues. This CDR3 reads CASSLMGQQYF. CDR3 sequence (DNA): TGTGCCAGCAGCTTAATGGGCCAGCAGTACTTC.

This chain links TRBV7-9 with TRBJ2-3; 7 positions agree with TRBD1. CDR3 length: 14 amino acids. Losses at the gene ends were 2 bases for V and 4 bases for J; bases not matched to a gene: 3. Germline V lookup: CDR1 SEHNR, CDR2 FQNEAQ (reference sequence). The CDR3 region has the DNA TGTGCCAGCAGCTTACGTAGGGGGCCAGATACGCAGTATTTT. Protein: CASSLRRGPDTQYF.

The chain joins TRBV28 to TRBJ1-1; D remains unclear. V lost 8 bases, J lost 4 bases, and 8 bases lay in between. The CDR3 extends over 11 amino acids. Germline V gene sequence: CDR1 MDHEN, CDR2 SYDVKM. The CDR3 spells CASLRGTEAFF. CDR3 nucleotides: TGTGCCAGCCTTCGGGGCACTGAAGCTTTCTTT.

The V call is TRBV6-1, the J call TRBJ2-3; D is possibly TRBD2 (7 bases). The V and J ends lost 2 bases and 8 bases respectively, with 14 bases between them. The germline V gene has CDR1 MNHNS and CDR2 SASEGT. This CDR3 has 14 amino acids. CDR3 nucleotide sequence: TGTGCCAGCAGTGAAACTTTAGGGGGGGGTACGCAGTATTTT. Protein product: CASSETLGGGTQYF.

This rearrangement joins TRBV28 to TRBJ2-7; TRBD1 aligns across 9 bases. Germline V lookup: CDR1 MDHEN, CDR2 SYDVKM. The CDR3 sequence is 14 residues long. After removal of 5 bases from V and 5 bases from J, the junction contained 7 bases not matched to a gene. The CDR3 region is CASSRPQGANEQYF. The DNA of the CDR3 is TGTGCCAGCAGTAGACCACAGGGGGCCAACGAGCAGTACTTC.

This clone was observed a handful of times. The rearrangement joins TRBV5-6 to TRBJ2-7; the D gene is possibly TRBD1 (5 bases). Germline-derived CDR1 and CDR2 are SGHDT and YYEEEE. V was pared by 1 base and J by 2 bases, with 16 bases between. The CDR3 is 16 amino acids. CDR3 bases: TGTGCCAGCAGCTTGCCCCTCAGCAGGGCCCCCTACGAGCAGTACTTC. Translating it yields CASSLPLSRAPYEQYF.

The chain carries TRBV5-1 and TRBJ2-7, with 14 bases aligning to TRBD2. J gave up 4 bases and V 3 bases, and 9 bases lay outside the gene matches. This CDR3 region has 17 residues. From germline, CDR1 is SGHRS and CDR2 YFSETQ. CDR3 DNA sequence: TGCGCCAGCAGCTGGGCGCCGGGACTAGCGGGAGAATACGAGCAGTACTTC. Translating it yields CASSWAPGLAGEYEQYF.

The genes are TRBV18 and TRBJ2-3; tentatively, D is TRBD1 (6 bases). Germline assignment: CDR1 KGHSH and CDR2 LQKENI. V was shortened by 3 bases and J by 1 base, with 8 bases between the two germline ends. The CDR3 sequence is 14 residues long. The CDR3 DNA sequence: TGTGCCAGCTCACCCCGGACAGGCACAGATACGCAGTATTTT. This encodes CASSPRTGTDTQYF.

This chain links TRBV28 with TRBJ2-2; tentative D call: TRBD2 (7 bases). The germline gives CDR1 MDHEN, CDR2 SYDVKM. V was trimmed by 4 bases and J by 5 bases, leaving 14 bases between them. The CDR3 spans 15 residues. CDR3 in amino acids: CASSSRGGLTGELFF. CDR3 bases: TGTGCCAGCAGTTCAAGGGGGGGTTTGACCGGGGAGCTGTTTTTT.

This clone was recorded a few times. The chain is built from TRBV11-2 and TRBJ2-1; tentatively, D is TRBD2 (6 bases). The CDR3 runs to 16 residues. From germline, CDR1 is SGHAT and CDR2 FQNNGV. The V end was cut by 2 bases, the J end by 8 bases, with 19 bases between. CDR3 DNA sequence: TGTGCCAGCAGCTTAAATCGCGGACTATCGAGGTATGAGCAGTTCTTC. The encoded protein is CASSLNRGLSRYEQFF.

There are a few counts of this clone. This rearrangement joins TRBV7-6 to TRBJ2-2; a possible D gene is TRBD2 (6 bases). The CDR3 loop spans 15 amino acids. Trimming took 1 base from V and 9 from J, leaving 15 bases between them. CDR1 is SGHVS, CDR2 FNYEAQ, per germline. This chain's CDR3 is CASSLETSRPRELFF. DNA for the CDR3: TGTGCCAGCAGCTTAGAGACTAGTAGGCCGAGGGAGCTGTTTTTT.

V is TRBV2 and J is TRBJ2-3; no firm D call. From germline, CDR1 is SNHLY and CDR2 FYNNEI. CDR3 size: 15 residues. The V gene lost 1 base and the J gene lost 1 base, with 9 bases spanning the gap. CDR3 region: CASSEVRLRTDTQYF. CDR3 nucleotide sequence: TGTGCCAGCAGTGAAGTGAGGCTCCGCACAGATACGCAGTATTTT. The variable domain in full, with the rest retrieved from reference TRBV2 and TRBJ2-3, is EPEVTQTPSHQVTQMGQEVILRCVPISNHLYFYWYRQILGQKVEFLVSFYNNEISEKSEIFDDQFSVERPDGSNFTLKIRSTKLEDSAMYFCASSEVRLRTDTQYFGPGTRLTVL.

V usage is TRBV5-6 and J usage is TRBJ2-7, with 7 bases fitting TRBD1. The CDR3 length is 14 residues. Germline V gene sequence: CDR1 SGHDT, CDR2 YYEEEE. V shed 4 bases, J shed 2 bases, and the junction held 6 bases outside the gene matches. DNA for the CDR3: TGTGCCAGCAGCCCAGGGGGACAGCCCTACGAGCAGTACTTC. Its translation: CASSPGGQPYEQYF.

The V call is TRBV7-2, the J call TRBJ2-7; D gene uncertain. The ends were cut back, 1 base at V and 3 bases at J, with 13 bases in the middle. The CDR3 has 15 amino acids. The germline gives CDR1 SGHTA, CDR2 FQGNSA. CDR3 loop: CASSLGSSSGYEQYF. The DNA for the CDR3 is TGTGCCAGCAGCTTAGGGTCGTCCTCGGGCTACGAGCAGTACTTC.

As regards this clone: At one end, the junction sequence differs from germline, possibly due to a read error. Other DNA sequences in the sample encode the same CDR3. This sequence joins TRBV28 and TRBJ2-7; no clear D gene. Germline CDR1 is MDHEN and CDR2 is SYDVKM. The CDR3 extends over 12 amino acids. CDR3 sequence reads: CASSFPEYEQYF. CDR3 coding DNA: TGCGCCAGCAGTTTCCCAGAATACGAGCAGTACTTC.

This clone was observed a handful of times. CDR3 loop: CASSATGGKLFF. The CDR3 bases are TGTGCCAGCAGTGCGACAGGGGGCAAACTGTTTTTT. This sequence joins TRBV2 and TRBJ1-4; 10 bases are shared with TRBD1. Germline lookup yields CDR1 SNHLY and CDR2 FYNNEI. CDR3 size: 12 residues. J was trimmed by 11 bases and V by 4 bases; bases with no gene match: 1.

The genes are TRBV10-3 and TRBJ1-1; 7 bases fit TRBD1. The germline gives CDR1 ENHRY, CDR2 SYGVKD. Losses at the gene ends were 1 base for V and 5 bases for J; bases not matched to a gene: 7. The CDR3 has 15 amino acids. The CDR3 nucleotides are TGTGCCATCAGTGAGTTGGGGACAGCGAGAACTGAAGCTTTCTTT. It yields the protein CAISELGTARTEAFF.